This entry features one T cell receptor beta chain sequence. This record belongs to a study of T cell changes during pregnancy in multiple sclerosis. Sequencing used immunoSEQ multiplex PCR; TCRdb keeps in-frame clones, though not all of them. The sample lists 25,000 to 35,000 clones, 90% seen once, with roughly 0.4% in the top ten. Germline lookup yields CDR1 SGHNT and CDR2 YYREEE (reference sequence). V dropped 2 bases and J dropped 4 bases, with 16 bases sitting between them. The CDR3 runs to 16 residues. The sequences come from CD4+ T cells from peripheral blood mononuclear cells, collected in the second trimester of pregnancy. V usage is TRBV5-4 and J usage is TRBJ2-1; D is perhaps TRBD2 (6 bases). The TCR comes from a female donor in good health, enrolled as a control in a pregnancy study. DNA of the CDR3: TGTGCCAGCAGCTTTGAAGGGGAGGCCTCTTACAATGAGCAGTTCTTC. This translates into CASSFEGEASYNEQFF. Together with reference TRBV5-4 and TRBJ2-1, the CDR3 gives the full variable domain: ETGVTQSPTHLIKTRGQQVTLRCSSQSGHNTVSWYQQALGQGPQFIFQYYREEENGRGNFPPRFSGLQFPNYSSELNVNALELDDSALYLCASSFEGEASYNEQFFGPGTRLTVL.